These 10 T cell receptor beta chains were all obtained from the same sample, sequenced in a study of blood T cell repertoires in COVID-19. Method: immunoSEQ multiplex PCR; TCRdb's copy keeps in-frame clones and lacks some. Counted here are 250,000 to 300,000 clones, approximately 91% occurring once; the ten biggest clones make up 1.5% to 2%. Sequenced material: PBMCs or T cells enriched from blood (not recorded which). These receptors all stem from a woman between 40 and 55 years old who had recovered from COVID-19.

The V call is TRBV18, the J call TRBJ1-4, with a possible D match to TRBD1 (5 bases). The V gene lost 0 bases and the J gene lost 4 bases, with 18 bases spanning the gap. The CDR3 extends over 18 amino acids. Germline values: CDR1 KGHSH, CDR2 LQKENI. As DNA, the CDR3 is TGTGCCAGCTCACCACCGGAGGGGAGCCCAATGGGTAATGAAAAACTGTTTTTT. It translates to CASSPPEGSPMGNEKLFF.

V gene TRBV5-8 combines with J gene TRBJ1-1; maybe TRBD1 (5 bases). The CDR3 contains 14 residues. Deletions cut 0 bases from V and 11 bases from J, with 17 bases between. Germline CDR1 is SGHTS and CDR2 is YDEGEE. The CDR3 sequence is CASSLGGMGLRAFF. The CDR3 DNA sequence: TGTGCCAGCAGCTTGGGAGGCATGGGGCTGAGGGCTTTCTTT.

V gene TRBV5-1 combines with J gene TRBJ2-7; a weak D match, TRBD2 (5 bases). Germline V gives CDR1 SGHRS, CDR2 YFSETQ. V lost 2 bases to trimming and J lost 3 bases, with 6 bases between them. This CDR3 has 12 residues. The CDR3 is CASSFAGYEQYF. In DNA, the CDR3 is TGCGCCAGCAGCTTTGCGGGCTACGAGCAGTACTTC. Together with reference TRBV5-1 and TRBJ2-7, the CDR3 gives the full variable domain: KAGVTQTPRYLIKTRGQQVTLSCSPISGHRSVSWYQQTPGQGLQFLFEYFSETQRNKGNFPGRFSGRQFSNSRSEMNVSTLELGDSALYLCASSFAGYEQYFGPGTRLTVT.

The gene calls are TRBV7-2 and TRBJ2-1; 13 bases line up with TRBD2. The V gene end was trimmed by 5 bases and the J gene end by 10 bases; junction bases not matched to a gene: 14. CDR3 length equals 17 residues. Germline V CDR1 and CDR2: SGHTA, FQGNSA. CDR3 nucleotide sequence: TGTGCCAGCAGCCCCCTCGGACTAGCGGGAGCCATGGGGGAGCAGTTCTTC. Amino acids: CASSPLGLAGAMGEQFF.

The gene calls are TRBV5-1 and TRBJ2-6; D ambiguous. This CDR3 comprises 15 residues. V lost 3 bases to trimming and J lost 1 base, with 8 bases between them. Germline V gives CDR1 SGHRS, CDR2 YFSETQ. This CDR3 is CASSSSGSGANVLTF. The CDR3 DNA reads TGCGCCAGCAGCTCCTCCGGGTCTGGGGCCAACGTCCTGACTTTC.

This chain links TRBV5-6 with TRBJ1-5; 8 bases map to TRBD1. V was clipped by 4 bases and J by 4 bases; unmatched bases: 13. Germline V gene data show CDR1 as SGHDT and CDR2 as YYEEEE. This CDR3 has 17 residues. The CDR3 here is CASSPRRDRGINQPQHF. CDR3 DNA sequence: TGTGCCAGCAGCCCCCGGCGTGACAGGGGAATTAATCAGCCCCAGCATTTT. The variable domain in full, completed from reference TRBV5-6 and TRBJ1-5, reads DAGVTQSPTHLIKTRGQQVTLRCSPKSGHDTVSWYQQALGQGPQFIFQYYEEEERQRGNFPDRFSGHQFPNYSSELNVNALLLGDSALYLCASSPRRDRGINQPQHFGDGTRLSIL.

V gene TRBV7-9 combines with J gene TRBJ2-6, with D perhaps TRBD1 (6 bases). Germline CDR1 reads SEHNR; CDR2 reads FQNEAQ (reference sequence). Trimming removed 3 bases from V and 1 base from J, with 16 bases in between. This CDR3 contains 18 residues. The CDR3 sequence: CASSFDTGFISGANVLTF. CDR3 nucleotide sequence: TGTGCCAGCAGCTTTGATACAGGGTTTATTTCTGGGGCCAACGTCCTGACTTTC.

V and J are TRBV9 and TRBJ2-7, with D possibly TRBD1 on 6 matching bases. V was trimmed by 3 bases and J by 3 bases, leaving 16 bases between them. This CDR3 has 15 amino acids. The germline V gene has CDR1 SGDLS and CDR2 YYNGEE. In DNA form, the CDR3 reads TGTGCCAGCAGCGCGGCCAGGGGTTGGGACTACGAGCAGTACTTC. Translation: CASSAARGWDYEQYF. The whole variable domain, filled in from reference TRBV9 and TRBJ2-7, reads DSGVTQTPKHLITATGQRVTLRCSPRSGDLSVYWYQQSLDQGLQFLIQYYNGEERAKGNILERFSAQQFPDLHSELNLSSLELGDSALYFCASSAARGWDYEQYFGPGTRLTVT.

The gene calls are TRBV2 and TRBJ1-1; D is possibly TRBD1 (5 bases). Trimming removed 2 bases from V and 4 bases from J, with 14 bases in between. CDR3 length: 15 amino acids. Germline CDR1 SNHLY, CDR2 FYNNEI. Written as DNA, the CDR3 is TGTGCCAGCAGTGAAAGCCGACAGTTGGGCACTGAAGCTTTCTTT. Its protein is CASSESRQLGTEAFF.

The CDR3 protein is CASKSPGAGEQFF. In DNA form, the CDR3 reads TGTGCCAGCAAGAGTCCCGGGGCGGGGGAGCAGTTCTTC. The gene calls are TRBV6-5 and TRBJ2-1; D perhaps matches TRBD2 (6 bases). The germline V and J ends were trimmed by 7 bases and 10 bases, with 17 bases remaining between them. This CDR3 contains 13 residues. Germline values: CDR1 MNHEY, CDR2 SVGAGI.